These 10 T cell receptor beta chains originate from one sample sequenced in a study of response to subunit inactivated influenza vaccine. TCRdb re-called the RT-PCR reads through MiXCR, storing one row per CDR3 protein. Here the sample spans hundreds of thousands of distinct CDR3 sequences, more than 15% being singletons. Sequenced material: CD4+ T cells sorted from PBMCs, taken less than 30 months after vaccination. These receptors all come from a man aged 50-75 years who received an inactivated influenza vaccine.

This clonotype occurred a few times. This chain connects TRBV12-3 or TRBV12-4 to TRBJ2-3; D unresolved. Trimming cost V 6 bases and J 2 bases, with 9 bases left between them. The CDR3 is 13 amino acids. CDR3 residues: CASSLFTTDTQYF. CDR3 nucleotide sequence: TGTGCCAGCAGCCTCTTTACCACAGATACGCAGTATTTT.

This sequence joins TRBV28 and TRBJ2-3; TRBD2 matches 7 bases. V trimming: 6 bases; J trimming: 2 bases; junction bases outside the gene matches: 8. The length of the CDR3 is 15 residues. The V gene's germline CDR1 is MDHEN and CDR2 SYDVKM. The CDR3 nucleotides read TGTGCCAGCAGAACACTAGCGCCAAACACAGATACGCAGTATTTT. This encodes CASRTLAPNTDTQYF.

This chain connects TRBV7-2 to TRBJ1-1; D might be TRBD1 (5 bases). Trimming stripped 3 bases from V and 1 base from J, with 12 bases between. The germline V gene encodes CDR1 SGHTA and CDR2 FQGNSA. This CDR3 has 15 amino acids. The CDR3 region is CASSLEGIGNTEAFF. The CDR3, as DNA: TGTGCCAGCAGCTTGGAGGGGATAGGGAACACTGAAGCTTTCTTT.

This clonotype was detected only a few times. The chain is built from TRBV9 and TRBJ2-3; D is perhaps TRBD1 (6 bases). Germline V gene data show CDR1 as SGDLS and CDR2 as YYNGEE. This CDR3 comprises 14 residues. Trimming cost V 3 bases and J 1 base, with 9 bases left between them. The CDR3 bases are TGTGCCAGCAGCGCAGCAGGGGGCACAGATACGCAGTATTTT. This translates into CASSAAGGTDTQYF.

The chain couples TRBV6-2 or TRBV6-3 to TRBJ1-1, with TRBD1 as a possible D gene (6 bases). The V end was cut by 5 bases, the J end by 4 bases, with 17 bases between. CDR1 is MNHEY, CDR2 SVGEGT, per germline. The CDR3 is 15 residues long. The CDR3 sequence is CASSPGGQLGTEAFF. The CDR3 nucleotides are TGTGCCAGCAGTCCCGGGGGCCAACTGGGCACTGAAGCTTTCTTT.

The sample holds a few counts of this clonotype. The chain combines TRBV6-1 with TRBJ2-1; 10 nucleotides align to TRBD2. The CDR3 runs to 18 residues. V lost 6 bases, J lost 2 bases, and 13 bases stayed unmatched. Germline V gene data show CDR1 as MNHNS and CDR2 as SASEGT. CDR3 sequence: CASSSRGFTSGTYNEQFF. CDR3 coding DNA: TGTGCCAGCAGCAGTCGGGGGTTCACTAGCGGGACCTACAATGAGCAGTTCTTC.

A few counts support this clonotype. V and J are TRBV9 and TRBJ2-5; 8 bases agree with TRBD2. This CDR3 comprises 15 residues. Germline V CDR1 and CDR2: SGDLS, YYNGEE. After removal of 5 bases from V and 1 base from J, the junction contained 7 bases not matched to a gene. The CDR3 nucleotides read TGTGCCAGCAGTGTCAGCGGGACTAGCCAAGAGACCCAGTACTTC. Protein sequence: CASSVSGTSQETQYF. Full variable domain (remainder filled in from reference TRBV9 and TRBJ2-5): DSGVTQTPKHLITATGQRVTLRCSPRSGDLSVYWYQQSLDQGLQFLIQYYNGEERAKGNILERFSAQQFPDLHSELNLSSLELGDSALYFCASSVSGTSQETQYFGPGTRLLVL.

This clonotype was found a few times. V and J are TRBV7-2 and TRBJ2-1; D is possibly TRBD1 (6 bases). The ends were cut back, 3 bases at V and 1 base at J, with 10 bases in the middle. Germline CDR1 and CDR2: SGHTA and FQGNSA. This CDR3 comprises 15 residues. CDR3 residues: CASSFGRGSYNEQFF. In nucleotides, the CDR3 is TGTGCCAGCAGCTTTGGAAGGGGGTCCTACAATGAGCAGTTCTTC.

The gene calls are TRBV20-1 and TRBJ2-3; D is perhaps TRBD1 (5 bases). CDR3 length: 17 residues. The ends were cut back, 0 bases at V and 0 bases at J, with 16 bases in the middle. Germline V gene data show CDR1 as DFQATT and CDR2 as SNEGSKA (reference sequence). CDR3 coding DNA: TGCAGTGCTAGAGATCTTCTAGGCAGGGAAAGCACAGATACGCAGTATTTT. It codes for CSARDLLGRESTDTQYF.

This clonotype appeared a few times. The chain recombines TRBV7-9 with TRBJ2-3; a weak D match, TRBD1 (6 bases). V shed 2 bases and J shed 3 bases, with 15 bases lying between them. Germline V gene sequence: CDR1 SEHNR, CDR2 FQNEAQ (reference sequence). The CDR3 is 16 residues long. The CDR3 DNA reads as TGTGCCAGCAGCTTACTGGGGGCCCCCTATACAGATACGCAGTATTTT. Amino acids: CASSLLGAPYTDTQYF.